This record looks at one T cell receptor beta chain sequence and its context. Its antigen is currently not known. No base qualities exist here, and no much larger clone lies one base off it. Measured from the cysteine to the phenylalanine, the CDR3 is 14 residues long. The CDR3 DNA has 42 bases and is translated from base 1. From the germline V gene, CDR1 is KGHSH and CDR2 is LQKENI. The germline ends are 11 bases apart after V is trimmed by 8 bases and J by 1 base. The sample comes from a study of shared clonotypes between healthy human individuals (dated by TCRdb to 2020 to 2022). Regarding the research as a whole: A couple of women and a few men aged 18 to 49 years were included in the cohort. For each donor, CD4 naive and CD4 memory were each run on three plates, CD8 naive on two plates, and CD8 memory on one plate. Blood TCR repertoires of a handful of healthy adults were deeply sequenced to estimate repertoire size and the extent of clonotype sharing between individuals. Libraries were prepared and TCR repertoires were sequenced by different laboratories using diverse techniques, in order to increase sequencing depth and limit assay-specific biases. Between about 0.8 and 9 billion PBMCs per donor were obtained by leukapheresis.

General study outcomes and caveats: The small number of donors limited the genetic and exposure-history diversity represented. Incomplete sequencing was indicated by rarefaction of sorted-subset datasets, despite the large sequencing depth. Compared with non-shared clonotypes, clonotypes shared by all four sorted-subset donors had higher generation probabilities. Pairwise subsampling indicated that sequencing depth was expected to affect the degree of clonotype sharing among donors. Only blood was sampled, and tissue TCR repertoires likely differ from those in blood. Larger estimated clonotype richness was generally found for naive subsets than for memory subsets. Sharing across several donors was observed for approximately 5% of naive CD4, over 3% of naive CD8, about 2.3% of memory CD4, and 0.4% of memory CD8 clonotypes.

The donors were healthy, HIV-negative adults who had no recently reported acute infections or vaccinations. All donors were Caucasian adults living in Nashville, Tennessee, USA. Magnetic negative selection was used to enrich CD4+ T cells, after which naive cells were positively selected on CD45RA and the negative fraction became the memory subset. After blood collection by leukapheresis, PBMCs were isolated using Ficoll-Histopaque density gradient centrifugation and then cryopreserved in the vapor phase of liquid nitrogen. Analytical flow cytometry was used to check the purity and quantity of each magnetically sorted T cell population. Each sorted fraction had its genomic DNA isolated and then quantified by UV absorbance on a Nanodrop 2000c. Using the deep immunoSEQ assay, TCR CDR3 regions were amplified from genomic DNA by multiplex PCR. Genomic DNA extracted from each cell subset was distributed evenly over all wells of several immunoSEQ 96-well plates, and each plate served as one replicate. For sorted subsets, about 200 ng genomic DNA, equal to some 30,000 T cell genomes, was loaded into each replicate PCR. Purified libraries were measured with a Qubit 3.0 fluorometer, size-checked on a Bioanalyzer 2100, and measured again with the KAPA Library Quantification kit. A separate single-read 150-cycle Illumina NextSeq 550 flow cell was used to sequence each immunoSEQ 96-well plate. Per the source publication's procedure: Because only junctional sequences without quality scores were contained in the immunoSEQ output, filtering matching that applied to full-length reads could not be performed. Sequences were annotated with PyIR, a Python wrapper for IgBLAST v1.9, using IMGT germline references to assign V/J genes and CDR3. Reads were filtered out if the reads had weak V/J assignments (E-value above 1e-6), no CDR3, stop codons, out-of-frame junctions, or ambiguous translated residues. A V3J clonotype was defined by an identical inferred V gene, J gene, and CDR3 amino acid sequence. The percentage overlap between two repertoires was calculated by dividing the number of shared unique clonotypes by the size of the smaller repertoire. Repertoire richness was assessed with RTK rarefaction, the Chao1 estimator, and Recon v2.1 estimates of unobserved clonotypes. Generation probabilities were computed with OLGA for all TCRbeta clonotypes obtained by the gDNA method from several donors. TCRdb mirrors the immuneACCESS table, restricted to in-frame sequences. Some clones are absent from its copies; in checked studies, under half trace to an unresolved V gene, and the reason for the others is unknown. V, J and clone size reflect that table, while D and trimming were determined from the DNA. This sample is represented by about 2 million clones; 90% to 95% of them were singletons. The ten top clones hold 0.1% to 0.15% of the sample.

The receptor's source is a man between 18 and 35 years old in good health. The rearranged chain carries TRBV18 and TRBJ2-2; D gene: possibly TRBD1, on 5 matching bases. Source material: naive CD4+ T cells sorted from blood. The cell subset or site label of this sample denotes: CD45RA+ positively selected. In nucleotide form, the sequence is TGTGCCAGCACGTCAGGGCGGAACACCGGGGAGCTGTTTTTT. Its coded protein is CASTSGRNTGELFF.